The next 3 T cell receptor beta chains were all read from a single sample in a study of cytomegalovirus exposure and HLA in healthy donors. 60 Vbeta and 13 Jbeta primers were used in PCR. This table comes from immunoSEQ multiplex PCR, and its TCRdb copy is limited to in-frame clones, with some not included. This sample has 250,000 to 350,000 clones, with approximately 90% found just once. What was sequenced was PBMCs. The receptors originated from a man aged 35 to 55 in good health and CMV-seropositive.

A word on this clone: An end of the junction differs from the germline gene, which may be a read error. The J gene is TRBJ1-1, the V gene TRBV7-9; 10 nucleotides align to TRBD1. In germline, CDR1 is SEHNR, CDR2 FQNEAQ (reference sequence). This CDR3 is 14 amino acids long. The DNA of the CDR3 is TGTTCCAGCAGCCATGGACAGGGGGGCACTGAAGCTTTCTTT. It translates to CSSSHGQGGTEAFF.

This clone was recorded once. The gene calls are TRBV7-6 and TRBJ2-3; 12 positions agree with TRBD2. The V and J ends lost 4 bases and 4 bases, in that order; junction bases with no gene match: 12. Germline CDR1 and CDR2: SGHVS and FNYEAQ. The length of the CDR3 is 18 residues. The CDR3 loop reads CASSYGLAGRPGADTQYF. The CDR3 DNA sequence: TGTGCCAGCAGCTATGGACTAGCGGGGAGGCCCGGGGCAGATACGCAGTATTTT.

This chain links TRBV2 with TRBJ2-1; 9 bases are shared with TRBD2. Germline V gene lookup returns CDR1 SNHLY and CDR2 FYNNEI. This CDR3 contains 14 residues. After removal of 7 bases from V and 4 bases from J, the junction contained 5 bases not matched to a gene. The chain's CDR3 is CASTLAGIYNEQFF. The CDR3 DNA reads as TGTGCCAGCACCCTAGCGGGGATATACAATGAGCAGTTCTTC.